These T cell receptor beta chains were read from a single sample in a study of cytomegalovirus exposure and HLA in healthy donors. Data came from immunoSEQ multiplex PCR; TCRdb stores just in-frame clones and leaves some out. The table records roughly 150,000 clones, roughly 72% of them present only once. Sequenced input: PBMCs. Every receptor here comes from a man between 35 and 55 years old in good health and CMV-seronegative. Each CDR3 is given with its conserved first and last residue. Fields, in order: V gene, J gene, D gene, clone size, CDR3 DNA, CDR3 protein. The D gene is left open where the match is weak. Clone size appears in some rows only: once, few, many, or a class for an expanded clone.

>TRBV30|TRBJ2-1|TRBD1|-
TGTGCCATCGGACAGGGTCCAGACAATGAGCAGTTCTTC
CAIGQGPDNEQFF
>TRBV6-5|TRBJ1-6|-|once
TGTGCCAGCAGAGGGACTCCCCAGAATTCACCCCTCCACTTT
CASRGTPQNSPLHF
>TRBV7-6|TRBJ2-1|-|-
TGTGCCAGCAGCTCGAGGGGCAGGGGCTCCTACAATGAGCAGTTCTTC
CASSSRGRGSYNEQFF
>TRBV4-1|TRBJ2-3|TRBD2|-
TGCGCCAGCAGCCAATATCCCGGTTCGAGCGGGACGGATACGCAGTATTTT
CASSQYPGSSGTDTQYF
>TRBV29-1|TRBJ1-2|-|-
TGCAGCGTGAGGGGACTGGGGGAGGGAGAGACTAACTATGGCTACACCTTC
CSVRGLGEGETNYGYTF
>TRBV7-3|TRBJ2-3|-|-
TGTGCCAGCAGCTTAACTGGGACCGGAGGGGATACGCAGTATTTT
CASSLTGTGGDTQYF
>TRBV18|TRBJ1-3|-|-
TGTGCCAGCTCACCCCGGACACAAATTGTCGGAAACACCATATATTTT
CASSPRTQIVGNTIYF
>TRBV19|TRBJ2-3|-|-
TGTGCCAGTAGTAGATGGACAGCCACAGATACGCAGTATTTT
CASSRWTATDTQYF
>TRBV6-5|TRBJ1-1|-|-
TGTGCCAGCAGTTGGACAGCGTATACGAACACTGAAGCTTTCTTT
CASSWTAYTNTEAFF
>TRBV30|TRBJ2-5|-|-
TGTGCCCTGGAACCGGGAGCCTGGTACCAAGAGACCCAGTACTTC
CALEPGAWYQETQYF
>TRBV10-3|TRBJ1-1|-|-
TGTGCCATCAGTGCACAGGGGAACACTGAAGCTTTCTTT
CAISAQGNTEAFF
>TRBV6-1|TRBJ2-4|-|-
TGTGCCAGCAGTGAATTAGCGGGACTACAGGGGATCAAAAACATTCAGTACTTC
CASSELAGLQGIKNIQYF
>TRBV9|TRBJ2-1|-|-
TGTGCCAGCAGCGTAGCTGACGGGAAGAACAATGAGCAGTTCTTC
CASSVADGKNNEQFF
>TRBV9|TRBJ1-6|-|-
TGTGCCAGCAGCGTAGGGGAGGGGTATTCACCCCTCCACTTT
CASSVGEGYSPLHF
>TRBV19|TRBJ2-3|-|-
TGTGCCAGTAGTATAGTAGCCAGGGGACCGAGCACAGATACGCAGTATTTT
CASSIVARGPSTDTQYF
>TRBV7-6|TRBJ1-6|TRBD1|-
TGTGCCAGCAGCGTCCGGGACAGGGGGCTTTCACCCCTCCACTTT
CASSVRDRGLSPLHF
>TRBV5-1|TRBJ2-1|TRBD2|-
TGCGCCAGCAGCTCCGGACTAGCGGGAGGAGTCGATGAGCAGTTCTTC
CASSSGLAGGVDEQFF
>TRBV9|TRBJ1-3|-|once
TGTGCCAGCAGCCCCAGGGGCCGAAACACCATATATTTT
CASSPRGRNTIYF
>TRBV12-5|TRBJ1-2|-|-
TGTGCTAGTGGTCTCGGGGGGAACTATGGCTACACCTTC
CASGLGGNYGYTF
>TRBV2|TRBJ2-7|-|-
TGTGCCAGCAGTGCCACTTCCTACGAGCAGTACTTC
CASSATSYEQYF
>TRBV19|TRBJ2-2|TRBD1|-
TGTGCCAGTAGTATCGGACAGGGCTGGGATCAGACCGGGGAGCTGTTTTTT
CASSIGQGWDQTGELFF
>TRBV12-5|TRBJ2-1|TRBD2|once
TGTGCTAGTGGTTTAAGGGGAACTAGCGGGAGCAATGAGCAGTTCTTC
CASGLRGTSGSNEQFF
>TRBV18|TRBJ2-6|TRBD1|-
TGTGCCAGCTCACCCGGGACAGACTCTGGGGCCAACGTCCTGACTTTC
CASSPGTDSGANVLTF
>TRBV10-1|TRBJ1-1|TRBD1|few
TGCGCCAGCTCAGGGGGAAACACTGAAGCTTTCTTT
CASSGGNTEAFF
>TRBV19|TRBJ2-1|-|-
TGTGCCACCTGGAGCAGGGTTAAGGGGTACAATGAGCAGTTCTTC
CATWSRVKGYNEQFF
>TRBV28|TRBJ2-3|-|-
TGTGCCAGCAGCTCCCTGGATACGCAGTATTTT
CASSSLDTQYF
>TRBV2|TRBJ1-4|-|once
TGTGCCAGCATAAAAGGAGTGCCTAATGAAAAACTGTTTTTT
CASIKGVPNEKLFF
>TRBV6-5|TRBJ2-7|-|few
TGTGCCAGCAGTTACCTCCAGGACTACGAGCAGTACTTC
CASSYLQDYEQYF
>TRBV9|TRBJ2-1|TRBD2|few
TGTGCCCCACGTCGGGACTACCCTTACAATGAGCAGTTCTTC
CAPRRDYPYNEQFF
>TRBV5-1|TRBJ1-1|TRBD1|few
TGCGCCAGCAGCCCTGGGCGCGGACAGGGCGCTGAAGCTTTCTTT
CASSPGRGQGAEAFF
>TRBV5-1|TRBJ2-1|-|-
TGCGCCAGCAGCTTGGACAGGCAGAGCTCCTACAATGAGCAGTTCTTC
CASSLDRQSSYNEQFF
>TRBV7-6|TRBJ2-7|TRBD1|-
TGTGCCAGCAGCATCGGACAGGACTACGAGCAGTACTTC
CASSIGQDYEQYF
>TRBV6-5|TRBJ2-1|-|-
TGTGCCAGCAGTTACTCGAAGGGGAATGAGCAGTTCTTC
CASSYSKGNEQFF
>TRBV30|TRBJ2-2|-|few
TGTGCCTGGAAGGACTATCGGGACACCGGGGAGCTGTTTTTT
CAWKDYRDTGELFF
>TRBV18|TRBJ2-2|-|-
TGTGCCAGCTCACCACGACAGGCATCGAACACCGGGGAGCTGTTTTTT
CASSPRQASNTGELFF
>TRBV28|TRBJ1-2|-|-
TGTGCCAGCAGTTCCCTGGGGGACACAGCTAACTATGGCTACACCTTC
CASSSLGDTANYGYTF
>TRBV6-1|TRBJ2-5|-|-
TGTGCCAGCAGGGAGTACGGGGGTGTTGAAGAGACCCAGTACTTC
CASREYGGVEETQYF
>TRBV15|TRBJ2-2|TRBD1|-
TGTGCCACCAGCACGAGGGACAGGGGCATCAATAGGCTGTTTTTT
CATSTRDRGINRLFF
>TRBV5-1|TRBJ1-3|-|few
TGCGCCAGCAGCTTGGGCACAGGAGTCTCTGGAAACACCATATATTTT
CASSLGTGVSGNTIYF
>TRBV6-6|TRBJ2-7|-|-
TGTGCCAGCAGCCCAGGGGCATCCTACGAGCAGTACTTC
CASSPGASYEQYF
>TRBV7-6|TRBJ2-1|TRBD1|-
TGTGCCAGCAGCCGGGGACAGGGTTTCCCCTACAATGAGCAGTTCTTC
CASSRGQGFPYNEQFF
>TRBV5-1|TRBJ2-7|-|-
TGCGCCAGCAGCTTGGCGTTACCGCGGGCCTACGAGCAGTACTTC
CASSLALPRAYEQYF
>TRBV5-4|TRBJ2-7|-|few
TGTGCCAGCAGCTTCGGACTGAGCCCCGCCCCTGGGGAGCAGTACTTC
CASSFGLSPAPGEQYF
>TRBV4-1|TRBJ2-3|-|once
TGCGCCAGCAGCCAATACATCCTCAAAAGGAGGAGCACAGATACGCAGTATTTT
CASSQYILKRRSTDTQYF